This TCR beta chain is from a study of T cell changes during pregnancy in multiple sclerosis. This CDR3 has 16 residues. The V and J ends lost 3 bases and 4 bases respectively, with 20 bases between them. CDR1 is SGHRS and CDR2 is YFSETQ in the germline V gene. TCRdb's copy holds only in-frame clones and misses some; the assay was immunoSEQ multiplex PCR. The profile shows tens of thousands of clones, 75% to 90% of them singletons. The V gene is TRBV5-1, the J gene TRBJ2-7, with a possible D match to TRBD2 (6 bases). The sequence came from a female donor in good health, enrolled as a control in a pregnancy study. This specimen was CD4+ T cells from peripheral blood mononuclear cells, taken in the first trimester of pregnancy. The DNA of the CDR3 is TGCGCCAGCAGCTACTTACAGGAACCGGAGGGGTACGAGCAGTACTTC. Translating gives CASSYLQEPEGYEQYF.